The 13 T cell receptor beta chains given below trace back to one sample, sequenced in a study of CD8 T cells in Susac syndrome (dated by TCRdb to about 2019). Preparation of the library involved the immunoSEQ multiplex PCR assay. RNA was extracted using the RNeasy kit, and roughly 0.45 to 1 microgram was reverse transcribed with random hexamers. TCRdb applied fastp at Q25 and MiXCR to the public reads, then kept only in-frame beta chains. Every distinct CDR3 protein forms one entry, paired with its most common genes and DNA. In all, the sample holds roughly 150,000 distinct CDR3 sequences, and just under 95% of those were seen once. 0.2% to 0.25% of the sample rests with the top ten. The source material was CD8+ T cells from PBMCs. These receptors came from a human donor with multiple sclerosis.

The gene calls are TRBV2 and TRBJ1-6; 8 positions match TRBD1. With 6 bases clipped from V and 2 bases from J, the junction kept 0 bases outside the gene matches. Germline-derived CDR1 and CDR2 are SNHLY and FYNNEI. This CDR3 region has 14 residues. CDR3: CASRDRAYNSPLHF. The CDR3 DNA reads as TGTGCCAGCAGGGACAGGGCCTATAATTCACCCCTCCACTTT.

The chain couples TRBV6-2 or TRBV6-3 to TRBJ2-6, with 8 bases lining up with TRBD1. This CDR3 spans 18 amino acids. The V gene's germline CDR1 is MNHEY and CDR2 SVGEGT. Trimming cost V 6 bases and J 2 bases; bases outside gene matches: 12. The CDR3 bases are TGTGCCAGCAGGGCCTTCTCAGGGGGCTCCGCTGGGGCCAACGTCCTGACTTTC. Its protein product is CASRAFSGGSAGANVLTF.

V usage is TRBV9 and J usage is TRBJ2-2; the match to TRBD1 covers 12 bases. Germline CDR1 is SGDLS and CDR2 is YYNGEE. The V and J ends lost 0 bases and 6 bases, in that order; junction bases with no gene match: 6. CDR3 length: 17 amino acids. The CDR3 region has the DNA TGTGCCAGCAGCGTAGCGGGGACAGGGGGCTTCGCCGGGGAGCTGTTTTTT. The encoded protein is CASSVAGTGGFAGELFF.

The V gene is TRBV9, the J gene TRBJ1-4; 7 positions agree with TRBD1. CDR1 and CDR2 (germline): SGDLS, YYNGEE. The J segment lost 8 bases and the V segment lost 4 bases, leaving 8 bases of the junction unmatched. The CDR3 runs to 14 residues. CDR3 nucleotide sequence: TGTGCCAGCAGCAAACAGGGGAAGTCGGAAAAACTGTTTTTT. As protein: CASSKQGKSEKLFF.

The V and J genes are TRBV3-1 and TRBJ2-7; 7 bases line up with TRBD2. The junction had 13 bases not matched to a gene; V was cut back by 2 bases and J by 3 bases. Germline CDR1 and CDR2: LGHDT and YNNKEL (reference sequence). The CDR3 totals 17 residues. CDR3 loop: CASSQRTVQAGDYEQYF. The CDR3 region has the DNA TGTGCCAGCAGCCAAAGGACGGTTCAGGCGGGGGACTACGAGCAGTACTTC.

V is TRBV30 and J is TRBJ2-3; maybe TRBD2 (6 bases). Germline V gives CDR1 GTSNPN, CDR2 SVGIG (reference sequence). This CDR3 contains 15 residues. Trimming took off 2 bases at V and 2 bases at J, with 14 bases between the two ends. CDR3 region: CAWSTGTGVTDTQYF. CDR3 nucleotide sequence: TGTGCCTGGAGTACCGGGACGGGGGTCACAGATACGCAGTATTTT.

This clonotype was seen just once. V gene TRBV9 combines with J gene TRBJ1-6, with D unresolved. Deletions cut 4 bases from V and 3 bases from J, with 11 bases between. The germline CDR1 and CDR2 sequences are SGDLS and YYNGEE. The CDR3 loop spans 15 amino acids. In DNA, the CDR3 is TGTGCCAGCAGCAGGTGGCGGGGCTATAATTCACCCCTCCACTTT. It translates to CASSRWRGYNSPLHF.

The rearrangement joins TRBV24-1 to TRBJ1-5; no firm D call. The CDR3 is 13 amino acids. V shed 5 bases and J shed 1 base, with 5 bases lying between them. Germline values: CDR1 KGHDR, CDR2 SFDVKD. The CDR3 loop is CATSVGSNQPQHF. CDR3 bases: TGTGCCACCAGTGTAGGAAGCAATCAGCCCCAGCATTTT.

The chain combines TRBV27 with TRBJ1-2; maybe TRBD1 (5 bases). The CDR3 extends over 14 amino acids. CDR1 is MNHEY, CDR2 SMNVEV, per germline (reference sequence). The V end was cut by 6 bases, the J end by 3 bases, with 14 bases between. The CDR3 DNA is TGTGCCAGCAGATCTGTGGGACTTGACTATGGCTACACCTTC. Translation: CASRSVGLDYGYTF.

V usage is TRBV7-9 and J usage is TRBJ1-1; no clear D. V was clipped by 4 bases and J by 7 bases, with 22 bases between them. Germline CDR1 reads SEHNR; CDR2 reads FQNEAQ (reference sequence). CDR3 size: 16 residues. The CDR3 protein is CASSSSPIRSKNEAFF. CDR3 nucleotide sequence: TGTGCCAGCAGCTCTTCGCCAATACGATCGAAAAATGAAGCTTTCTTT.

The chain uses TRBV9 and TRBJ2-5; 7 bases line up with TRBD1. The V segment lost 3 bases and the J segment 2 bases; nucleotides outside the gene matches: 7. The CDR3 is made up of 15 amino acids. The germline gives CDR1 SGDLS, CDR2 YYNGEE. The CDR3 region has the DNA TGTGCCAGCAGCGACTCTCCGGGACAGCAAGAGACCCAGTACTTC. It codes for CASSDSPGQQETQYF.

The CDR3, as DNA: TGTGCCAGCATTCGAACAGGAGAGGACACAGATACGCAGTATTTT. Protein sequence: CASIRTGEDTDTQYF. V is TRBV12-3 or TRBV12-4 and J is TRBJ2-3, with a tentative D call TRBD1 (5 bases). The CDR3 totals 15 residues. Trimming stripped 7 bases from V and 2 bases from J, with 16 bases between.

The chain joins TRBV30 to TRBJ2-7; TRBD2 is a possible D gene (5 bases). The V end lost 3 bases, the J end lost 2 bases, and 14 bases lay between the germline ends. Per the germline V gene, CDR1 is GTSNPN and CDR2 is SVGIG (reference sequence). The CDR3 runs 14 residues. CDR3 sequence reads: CAWSEGPLAYEQYF. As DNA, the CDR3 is TGTGCCTGGAGCGAGGGCCCGTTAGCCTACGAGCAGTACTTC.